These 32 T cell receptor beta chains were sequenced from one sample in a study of human T cells and chemical hapten exposure. Total RNA was isolated from whole blood that had not been fractionated. From the 5' RACE reads, TCRdb called clonotypes with MiXCR, one entry per CDR3 protein. The table shows about 110,000 distinct CDR3 sequences, with roughly 19% occurring only once. These receptors were obtained from a human donor in good health.

This clonotype appeared a few times. V and J are TRBV28 and TRBJ2-3; D is uncertain. Germline-derived CDR1 and CDR2 are MDHEN and SYDVKM. This CDR3 is built from 11 residues. V lost 4 bases to trimming and J lost 14 bases, with 13 bases between them. CDR3 sequence reads: CASSSRPRRYF. CDR3 in DNA: TGTGCCAGCAGTTCCAGACCCCGGCGGTATTTT.

This clonotype appeared a few times. The chain carries TRBV18 and TRBJ2-7; no definite D call. Germline loops: CDR1 KGHSH, CDR2 LQKENI. V was shortened by 4 bases and J by 7 bases, with 8 bases between the two germline ends. The CDR3 runs 11 residues. The CDR3 DNA sequence: TGTGCCAGCTCACTGGATTGGGAGCAGTACTTC. Its translation: CASSLDWEQYF.

This clonotype was recorded a few times. This rearrangement joins TRBV5-1 to TRBJ2-5; D is possibly TRBD2 (7 bases). The V and J ends lost 0 bases and 3 bases respectively, with 12 bases between them. Germline CDR1 reads SGHRS; CDR2 reads YFSETQ. This CDR3 contains 15 residues. The CDR3 nucleotides read TGCGCCAGCAGCTTGGGGGGGGGCGCGGAAGAGACCCAGTACTTC. Translated, it gives CASSLGGGAEETQYF.

This clonotype was counted only a few times. CDR3 sequence reads: CASSLMAGGQTLFF. The CDR3 DNA follows: TGTGCCAGCAGTTTAATGGCAGGGGGGCAAACACTGTTTTTT. The chain uses TRBV28 and TRBJ1-4; 7 bases are shared with TRBD1. After removal of 2 bases from V and 13 bases from J, the junction contained 10 bases not matched to a gene. CDR1 is MDHEN, CDR2 SYDVKM, per germline. The CDR3 length is 14 residues.

The chain has TRBV6-1 and TRBJ1-3, with D perhaps matching TRBD1 (6 bases). In germline, CDR1 is MNHNS, CDR2 SASEGT. Trimming removed 5 bases at V and 3 bases at J, with 8 bases between. This CDR3 is built from 13 residues. CDR3 loop: CASSYRVGNTIYF. The CDR3 DNA is TGTGCCAGCAGTTACAGGGTTGGAAACACCATATATTTT.

This clonotype has just a few counts. A read error may produce the germline difference seen at one junction end. The chain combines TRBV28 with TRBJ1-6; D is ambiguous. CDR1 MDHEN and CDR2 SYDVKM come from the germline V gene. This CDR3 spans 14 amino acids. The CDR3 sequence: CASSLTSFNSPLHF. The CDR3 nucleotides read TGTGCCAGCAGTTTGACCTCCTTTAATTCACCCCTCCACTTT.

This clonotype came up a few times. The rearrangement uses TRBV27 and TRBJ1-1; D not certain. This CDR3 has 15 residues. Germline V gives CDR1 MNHEY, CDR2 SMNVEV (reference sequence). Trimming cost V 2 bases and J 7 bases, with 17 bases left between them. For the CDR3, the DNA is TGTGCCAGCAGTTTACGGGTAGCCCTAACCTTTGAAGCTTTCTTT. Translation gives CASSLRVALTFEAFF.

V is TRBV5-1 and J is TRBJ2-3; D gene ambiguous. Germline lookup yields CDR1 SGHRS and CDR2 YFSETQ. V gave up 5 bases and J gave up 0 bases, with 10 bases separating them. The length of the CDR3 is 14 residues. CDR3 region: CASRVAASTDTQYF. CDR3 coding DNA: TGCGCCAGCAGAGTAGCAGCTAGCACAGATACGCAGTATTTT.

This sequence joins TRBV24-1 and TRBJ2-1; 9 positions match TRBD2. V lost 5 bases and J lost 4; bases outside the gene matches: 8. The CDR3 extends over 16 amino acids. Germline V gene lookup returns CDR1 KGHDR and CDR2 SFDVKD. CDR3 loop: CATSAASGTGYNEQFF. CDR3 bases: TGTGCCACCAGTGCAGCTAGCGGGACGGGGTACAATGAGCAGTTCTTC.

The chain links TRBV3-1 to TRBJ2-4, with a possible D match to TRBD1 (7 bases). The CDR3 sequence is 15 residues long. Germline V gene data show CDR1 as LGHDT and CDR2 as YNNKEL (reference sequence). V shed 4 bases and J shed 8 bases, with 18 bases lying between them. CDR3 in DNA: TGTGCCAGCAGCCGGACTACCAGTCAGGGGGACATTCAGTACTTC. This gives the protein CASSRTTSQGDIQYF.

This chain connects TRBV12-3 or TRBV12-4 to TRBJ1-2; maybe TRBD1 (5 bases). CDR3 length: 15 residues. V was shortened by 1 base and J by 4 bases, with 13 bases between the two germline ends. For the CDR3, the DNA is TGTGCCAGCAGTTTAGTTCGCAGGGCTAGCTATGGCTACACCTTC. Translated, it gives CASSLVRRASYGYTF.

The chain carries TRBV28 and TRBJ1-2; D possibly corresponds to TRBD1 (6 bases). CDR1 and CDR2 (germline): MDHEN, SYDVKM. With 5 bases removed from V and 2 bases from J, the gap between germline ends came to 12 bases. This CDR3 region has 14 residues. CDR3 in amino acids: CASSPGVRNYGYTF. The DNA of the CDR3 is TGTGCCAGCAGTCCAGGGGTCCGAAACTATGGCTACACCTTC.

This clonotype was recorded a few times. The rearrangement uses TRBV2 and TRBJ1-5; the match to TRBD1 covers 9 bases. Germline CDR1 and CDR2: SNHLY and FYNNEI. The J segment lost 8 bases and the V segment lost 4 bases, leaving 6 bases of the junction unmatched. CDR3 size: 14 residues. The CDR3 DNA reads TGTGCCAGCAGTGCCACAGGGGGCTGGGAGCCCCAGCATTTT. Translated: CASSATGGWEPQHF.

The chain is built from TRBV12-3 or TRBV12-4 and TRBJ2-7; D perhaps matches TRBD1 (6 bases). The CDR3 has 17 amino acids. Trimming removed 5 bases from V and 2 bases from J, with 22 bases in between. CDR3 nucleotide sequence: TGTGCCAGCAGTCCGCCCTACAGGGCTGGCCCCCCCTACGAGCAGTACTTC. The encoded protein is CASSPPYRAGPPYEQYF.

The rearrangement links TRBV2 to TRBJ2-1; possibly TRBD2 for D (5 bases). Looked up from germline, CDR1 is SNHLY and CDR2 is FYNNEI. The CDR3 extends over 12 amino acids. V was trimmed by 8 bases and J by 2 bases, leaving 7 bases between them. This CDR3 reads CASLATYNEQFF. CDR3 sequence (DNA): TGTGCCAGCTTAGCGACCTACAATGAGCAGTTCTTC.

This clonotype was found a few times. This sequence joins TRBV27 and TRBJ1-2; TRBD1 might be the D (6 bases). The ends were cut back, 0 bases at V and 3 bases at J, with 14 bases in the middle. The CDR3 has 16 amino acids. Germline V CDR1 and CDR2: MNHEY, SMNVEV (reference sequence). The CDR3 loop is CASSLSTGGTYYGYTF. CDR3 bases: TGTGCCAGCAGTTTATCGACAGGAGGAACGTACTATGGCTACACCTTC.

Ten or more counts support this clonotype. V gene TRBV29-1 combines with J gene TRBJ2-5; 11 nucleotides match TRBD1. The CDR3 loop spans 14 amino acids. Germline V gives CDR1 SQVTM, CDR2 ANQGSEA. The junction had 5 bases not matched to a gene; V was cut back by 4 bases and J by 4 bases. The CDR3 is CSVAGTGGAETQYF. CDR3 nucleotide sequence: TGCAGCGTTGCCGGGACAGGGGGTGCAGAGACCCAGTACTTC.

The V call is TRBV6-1, the J call TRBJ1-2, with TRBD1 identical over 12 bases. Trimming removed 3 bases from V and 7 bases from J; junction bases left unmatched: 6. CDR3 length: 15 amino acids. The germline V gene encodes CDR1 MNHNS and CDR2 SASEGT. CDR3 in DNA: TGTGCCAGCAGTGATCTGGGACAGGGGGCAATTGGCTACACCTTC. Residues: CASSDLGQGAIGYTF.

This clonotype was seen a handful of times. J is TRBJ1-5 and V is TRBV20-1; the D is unclear. The length of the CDR3 is 10 residues. CDR1 and CDR2 (germline): DFQATT, SNEGSKA (reference sequence). V lost 3 bases and J 16 bases, leaving 13 bases between the germline ends. CDR3 sequence reads: CSASSDSIHF. As DNA, the CDR3 is TGCAGTGCTAGTTCTGACTCCATCCATTTT.

The rearrangement joins TRBV7-9 to TRBJ1-2; weak D call: TRBD1 (6 bases). V gave up 1 base and J gave up 1 base, with 10 bases separating them. There are 15 residues in the CDR3. Per germline, CDR1 SEHNR and CDR2 FQNEAQ (reference sequence). CDR3 in DNA: TGTGCCAGCAGCTTAGATCAGGGGATTAACTATGGCTACACCTTC. The encoded protein is CASSLDQGINYGYTF.

The genes are TRBV15 and TRBJ2-2, with D unresolved. In germline, CDR1 is LNHNV, CDR2 YYDKDF (reference sequence). This CDR3 spans 14 amino acids. V was clipped by 0 bases and J by 1 base, with 3 bases between them. DNA for the CDR3: TGTGCCACCAGCAGAGAGAGGAACACCGGGGAGCTGTTTTTT. Its protein is CATSRERNTGELFF. The complete variable domain, with remaining parts taken from reference TRBV15 and TRBJ2-2, reads DAMVIQNPRYQVTQFGKPVTLSCSQTLNHNVMYWYQQKSSQAPKLLFHYYDKDFNNEADTPDNFQSRRPNTSFCFLDIRSPGLGDTAMYLCATSRERNTGELFFGEGSRLTVL.

This clonotype was picked up a small number of times. The chain couples TRBV5-6 to TRBJ2-1; D not certain. The ends were cut back, 6 bases at V and 4 bases at J, with 14 bases in the middle. Per germline, CDR1 SGHDT and CDR2 YYEEEE. This CDR3 has 14 amino acids. The CDR3 sequence is CASTPKPRYNEQFF. Written as DNA, the CDR3 is TGTGCCAGCACCCCCAAGCCCCGATACAATGAGCAGTTCTTC.

This clonotype was found a few times. The chain is built from TRBV6-5 and TRBJ2-2; 10 bases agree with TRBD2. The CDR3 length is 21 residues. After removal of 2 bases from V and 0 bases from J, the junction contained 15 bases not matched to a gene. Per germline, CDR1 MNHEY and CDR2 SVGAGI. CDR3 sequence: CASSYRPPSGSAPSNTGELFF. CDR3 nucleotide sequence: TGTGCCAGCAGTTACCGGCCCCCTAGCGGGAGTGCGCCTTCGAACACCGGGGAGCTGTTTTTT.

This clonotype was seen more than once but under ten times. The chain links TRBV11-2 to TRBJ2-1; maybe TRBD2 (5 bases). The V end was cut by 2 bases, the J end by 4 bases, with 18 bases between. The CDR3 is made up of 17 amino acids. Germline lookup yields CDR1 SGHAT and CDR2 FQNNGV. The CDR3 spells CASSLRRSSGPYNEQFF. CDR3 nucleotide sequence: TGTGCCAGCAGCTTACGGCGTTCCAGCGGACCGTACAATGAGCAGTTCTTC.

The chain combines TRBV13 with TRBJ2-7; a possible D gene is TRBD1 (5 bases). Trimming shortened V by 5 bases and J by 3 bases, and 11 bases separated the two germline ends. The CDR3 runs to 13 residues. The V gene's germline CDR1 is PRHDT and CDR2 FYEKMQ (reference sequence). The DNA for the CDR3 is TGTGCCAGCAGCCGACAGATTATCTACGAGCAGTACTTC. Translation: CASSRQIIYEQYF.

The rearrangement uses TRBV18 and TRBJ2-5; no clear D. Trimming shortened V by 1 base and J by 6 bases, and 6 bases separated the two germline ends. This CDR3 has 12 amino acids. Germline CDR1 is KGHSH and CDR2 is LQKENI. DNA of the CDR3: TGTGCCAGCTCACCACAGGTGAAGACCCAGTACTTC. Its protein is CASSPQVKTQYF.

This clonotype was observed a few times. This chain links TRBV30 with TRBJ1-1, with D perhaps matching TRBD1 (6 bases). This CDR3 spans 13 amino acids. The germline V and J ends were trimmed by 3 bases and 3 bases, with 11 bases remaining between them. Germline V gene sequence: CDR1 GTSNPN, CDR2 SVGIG (reference sequence). CDR3 nucleotides: TGTGCCTGGAGGGACAGCGGGGACACTGAAGCTTTCTTT. It translates to CAWRDSGDTEAFF. The whole variable domain, remainder taken from reference TRBV30 and TRBJ1-1, is SQTIHQWPATLVQPVGSPLSLECTVEGTSNPNLYWYRQAAGRGLQLLFYSVGIGQISSEVPQNLSASRPQDRQFILSSKKLLLSDSGFYLCAWRDSGDTEAFFGQGTRLTVV.

This clonotype has a count of ten or more. This chain links TRBV6-1 with TRBJ1-2; no definite D call. The germline V gene encodes CDR1 MNHNS and CDR2 SASEGT. V lost 3 bases and J 5 bases, leaving 13 bases between the germline ends. This CDR3 spans 14 amino acids. CDR3 loop: CASSDYTVWYGYTF. Written as DNA, the CDR3 is TGTGCCAGCAGTGATTACACCGTCTGGTATGGCTACACCTTC.

V gene TRBV5-1 combines with J gene TRBJ2-1; 7 bases are a match to TRBD2. V lost 0 bases to trimming and J lost 6 bases; unmatched junction nucleotides: 6. Germline V gene data show CDR1 as SGHRS and CDR2 as YFSETQ. CDR3 length: 15 amino acids. The DNA of the CDR3 is TGCGCCAGCAGCTTGGGGGACTACCTCTCCAATGAGCAGTTCTTC. It translates to CASSLGDYLSNEQFF.

The chain joins TRBV5-1 to TRBJ2-7; 11 nucleotides match TRBD2. In germline, CDR1 is SGHRS, CDR2 YFSETQ. Losses at the gene ends were 0 bases for V and 2 bases for J; bases not matched to a gene: 10. The CDR3 covers 18 residues. In DNA, the CDR3 is TGCGCCAGCAGCTTGGTTAGCGGGAGGGCCAAAGTAACCTACGAGCAGTACTTC. Translating gives CASSLVSGRAKVTYEQYF.

For the CDR3, the DNA is TGTGCCAGCAGCTCCCCCTCTCTCGGGGGGAGAGACAATGAGCAGTTCTTC. It yields the protein CASSSPSLGGRDNEQFF. The V call is TRBV13, the J call TRBJ2-1, with 7 bases aligning to TRBD2. Germline loops: CDR1 PRHDT, CDR2 FYEKMQ (reference sequence). The CDR3 is made up of 17 amino acids. The V and J ends lost 4 bases and 5 bases, in that order; junction bases with no gene match: 14.

The sample holds a few counts of this clonotype. This chain joins TRBV28 and TRBJ2-3; 9 bases align to TRBD1. Germline CDR1 is MDHEN and CDR2 is SYDVKM. V shed 3 bases, J shed 5 bases, and the junction held 6 bases outside the gene matches. This CDR3 spans 15 amino acids. For the CDR3, the DNA is TGTGCCAGCAGTTTCGCGACAGGGGGGCGAGATACGCAGTATTTT. It is translated as CASSFATGGRDTQYF.